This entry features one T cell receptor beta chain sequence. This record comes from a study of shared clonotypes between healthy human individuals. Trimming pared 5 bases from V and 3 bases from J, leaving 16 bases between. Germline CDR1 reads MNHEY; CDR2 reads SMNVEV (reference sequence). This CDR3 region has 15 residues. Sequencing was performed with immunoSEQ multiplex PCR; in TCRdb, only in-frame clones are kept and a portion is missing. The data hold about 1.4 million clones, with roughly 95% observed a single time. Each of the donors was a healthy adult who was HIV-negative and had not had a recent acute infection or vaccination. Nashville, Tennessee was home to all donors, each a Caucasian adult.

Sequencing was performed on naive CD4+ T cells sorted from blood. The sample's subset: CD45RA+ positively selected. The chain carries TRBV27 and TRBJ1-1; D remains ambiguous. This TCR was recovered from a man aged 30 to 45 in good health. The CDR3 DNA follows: TGTGCCAGCAGTACGGGGAGGGCAGAGTACACTGAAGCTTTCTTT. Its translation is CASSTGRAEYTEAFF.